The present entry profiles one T cell receptor (beta chain) with its context. Repertoires were generated with immunoSEQ multiplex PCR, while TCRdb's copy carries only in-frame clones and drops some. The sample records fewer than 100,000 clones, approximately 80% being singletons. The sample comes from a study of blood T cell repertoires in COVID-19. This receptor was obtained from a woman in her 70s with acute or convalescent COVID-19. The sample was peripheral blood.

This CDR3 reads CASSSKVGRGTQYF. For the CDR3, the DNA is TGTGCCAGCAGTTCGAAGGTTGGCAGGGGGACCCAGTACTTC. The V call is TRBV27, the J call TRBJ2-5, with D possibly TRBD1 on 6 matching bases. CDR3 size: 14 residues. From germline, CDR1 is MNHEY and CDR2 SMNVEV (reference sequence). V shed 4 bases and J shed 7 bases, with 16 bases lying between them.